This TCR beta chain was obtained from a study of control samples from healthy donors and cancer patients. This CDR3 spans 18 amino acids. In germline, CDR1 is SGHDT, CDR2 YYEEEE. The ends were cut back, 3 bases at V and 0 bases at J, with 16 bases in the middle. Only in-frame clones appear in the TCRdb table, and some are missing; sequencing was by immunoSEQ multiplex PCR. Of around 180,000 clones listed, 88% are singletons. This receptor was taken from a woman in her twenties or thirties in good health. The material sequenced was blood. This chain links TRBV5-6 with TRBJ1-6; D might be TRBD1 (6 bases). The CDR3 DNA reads TGTGCCAGCAGCTCTGGGGGCGGGGGGAGCTCCTATAATTCACCCCTCCACTTT. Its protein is CASSSGGGGSSYNSPLHF.